The 30 T cell receptor beta chains given below trace back to one sample, sequenced in a study of T cell repertoires in cytomegalovirus infection. TCRdb processed the reads anew with MiXCR; each CDR3 protein has one entry. The data hold about 830,000 distinct CDR3 sequences, with approximately 30% observed a single time. These receptors are not linked to any known antigen. The sequencing here drew on cultured CD8+ T cells from PBMCs, taken from culture after CMV antigen stimulation. The receptors stem from a human donor in good health (CMV status not recorded). Some clones in this sample may be carry-over from other donors' samples.

J is TRBJ2-5 and V is TRBV4-1; TRBD1 matches at 7 bases. This CDR3 has 16 residues. Germline CDR1 MGHRA, CDR2 YSYEKL. V lost 4 bases and J lost 9; bases outside the gene matches: 17. In nucleotides, the CDR3 is TGCGCCAGCAGCCTGAGCTCGGGACAGCCTACTCGAGCCCAGTACTTC. Translated, it gives CASSLSSGQPTRAQYF.

The gene calls are TRBV11-3 and TRBJ2-7, with D possibly being TRBD1 (6 bases). The CDR3 has 14 residues. The germline V and J ends were trimmed by 6 bases and 6 bases, with 18 bases remaining between them. Per germline, CDR1 SGHNT and CDR2 YENEEA. The CDR3 spells CASSSPVTGSEQYF. The CDR3 DNA sequence: TGTGCCAGCAGTTCTCCCGTCACAGGGTCCGAGCAGTACTTC.

This clonotype appeared a few times. The chain employs TRBV5-8 and TRBJ2-5; 7 nucleotides agree with TRBD1. The trim removed 1 base at V and 5 bases at J, leaving 5 bases unmatched. CDR3 size: 14 residues. The germline V gene encodes CDR1 SGHTS and CDR2 YDEGEE. The CDR3 DNA is TGTGCCAGCAGCTTGCAAGGGGGCAGGGAGACCCAGTACTTC. Translation: CASSLQGGRETQYF.

This rearrangement joins TRBV12-3 or TRBV12-4 to TRBJ1-4, with 7 positions matching TRBD1. Germline trimming cut 5 bases from V and 2 bases from J; bases unmatched to any gene: 5. The CDR3 totals 15 residues. In DNA form, the CDR3 reads TGTGCCAGCAGTGGGCACAGGGGTACTAATGAAAAACTGTTTTTT. It yields the protein CASSGHRGTNEKLFF.

This clonotype came up a few times. The chain couples TRBV7-9 to TRBJ1-1; maybe TRBD1 (6 bases). CDR3 length: 16 residues. Trimming left V 5 bases short and J 0 bases short, with 16 bases between. Germline CDR1 SEHNR, CDR2 FQNEAQ (reference sequence). CDR3: CASSLRLDRLNTEAFF. The CDR3 coding sequence is TGTGCCAGCAGCCTTAGGCTGGACAGACTGAACACTGAAGCTTTCTTT.

This clonotype was seen just once. The chain links TRBV9 to TRBJ1-1; D call uncertain. The CDR3 totals 13 residues. Germline V CDR1 and CDR2: SGDLS, YYNGEE. The V end was cut by 0 bases, the J end by 2 bases, with 5 bases between. CDR3 protein: CASSVGANTEAFF. DNA for the CDR3: TGTGCCAGCAGCGTAGGAGCTAACACTGAAGCTTTCTTT.

The chain has TRBV6-2 or TRBV6-3 and TRBJ2-3, with no clear D. There are 14 residues in the CDR3. Between the trimmed V and J ends, which lost 2 bases and 2 bases, there was a span of 8 bases. The germline V gene has CDR1 MNHEY and CDR2 SVGEGT. The CDR3, as DNA: TGTGCCAGCAGTTACGCCTACCCCACAGATACGCAGTATTTT. This gives the protein CASSYAYPTDTQYF.

The chain has TRBV4-1 and TRBJ2-2; TRBD2 matches at 7 bases. The germline gives CDR1 MGHRA, CDR2 YSYEKL. V was pared by 0 bases and J by 2 bases, with 6 bases of the junction left unmatched. The CDR3 has 17 residues. The CDR3 sequence: CASSQDSLAVNTGELFF. The CDR3 DNA reads TGCGCCAGCAGCCAAGATTCCCTAGCGGTTAACACCGGGGAGCTGTTTTTT.

Only a few counts were recorded for this clonotype. J is TRBJ2-7 and V is TRBV24-1; 7 positions match TRBD2. The CDR3 is 15 residues long. J gave up 2 bases and V 4 bases, and 7 bases lay outside the gene matches. The germline V gene has CDR1 KGHDR and CDR2 SFDVKD. CDR3 coding DNA: TGTGCCACCAGTGAAAAGCGGGGTCGTACCTACGAGCAGTACGTC. Its protein product is CATSEKRGRTYEQYV.

This clonotype was recorded once. The chain uses TRBV5-1 and TRBJ2-6, with D tentatively TRBD1 (5 bases). CDR1 and CDR2 from the germline V gene are SGHRS and YFSETQ. The CDR3 runs to 16 residues. V was clipped by 1 base and J by 0 bases, with 8 bases between them. The CDR3 protein is CASSLPGISGANVLTF. In nucleotides, the CDR3 is TGCGCCAGCAGCTTGCCAGGGATCTCTGGGGCCAACGTCCTGACTTTC.

The chain is built from TRBV6-2 or TRBV6-3 and TRBJ1-5, with 9 nucleotides matching TRBD1. V shed 0 bases and J 4 bases; nucleotides not matched to a gene: 10. The CDR3 is made up of 18 amino acids. Germline values: CDR1 MNHEY, CDR2 SVGEGT. DNA of the CDR3: TGTGCCAGCAGTTACTCGGGGACAGGGCGACCAACTAATCAGCCCCAGCATTTT. This codes for CASSYSGTGRPTNQPQHF.

This clonotype has at least ten counts. The gene calls are TRBV7-2 and TRBJ1-2, with D perhaps matching TRBD1 (6 bases). Germline values: CDR1 SGHTA, CDR2 FQGNSA. This CDR3 contains 16 residues. Trimming shortened V by 4 bases and J by 4 bases, and 19 bases separated the two germline ends. CDR3 in DNA: TGTGCCAGCAGCTATAAAGGACAGACCGTTGGCTATGGCTACACCTTC. As protein: CASSYKGQTVGYGYTF.

This clonotype was found many times. The chain's CDR3 is CASSLAGTGSYEQYF. For the CDR3, the DNA is TGTGCCAGCAGCTTAGCCGGGACAGGGTCCTACGAGCAGTACTTC. V and J are TRBV27 and TRBJ2-7; TRBD1 matches 9 bases. The CDR3 extends over 15 amino acids. With 6 bases clipped from V and 1 base from J, the junction kept 7 bases outside the gene matches. The germline V gene has CDR1 MNHEY and CDR2 SMNVEV (reference sequence).

This clonotype occurred a few times. This chain joins TRBV6-1 and TRBJ1-2; no firm D call. Trimming cost V 2 bases and J 5 bases, with 15 bases left between them. From germline, CDR1 is MNHNS and CDR2 SASEGT. This CDR3 contains 15 residues. CDR3 protein: CASSEQTTPGYGYTF. CDR3 DNA sequence: TGTGCCAGCAGTGAACAAACAACACCGGGGTATGGCTACACCTTC.

The chain employs TRBV12-5 and TRBJ2-5; D possibly matches TRBD1 or TRBD2 (7 bases each). Germline V lookup: CDR1 LGHNT, CDR2 FRNRAP. This CDR3 has 15 amino acids. V lost 2 bases and J 4 bases, leaving 14 bases between the germline ends. CDR3 DNA sequence: TGTGCTAGTGGTTTGTCCCCAGGGGGGGTAGAGACCCAGTACTTC. Its translation is CASGLSPGGVETQYF.

The chain has TRBV29-1 and TRBJ2-7, with D maybe TRBD1 (6 bases). Germline CDR1 SQVTM, CDR2 ANQGSEA. V lost 7 bases and J lost 3, with 19 bases in between. The CDR3 has 14 amino acids. Here the CDR3 DNA reads TGCAGCGCCCAGGGGAGACGAGGAGGCTACGAGCAGTACTTC. Translation: CSAQGRRGGYEQYF.

The chain joins TRBV4-1 to TRBJ2-5, with 8 bases aligning to TRBD2. The length of the CDR3 is 15 residues. The germline CDR1 and CDR2 sequences are MGHRA and YSYEKL. V lost 8 bases, J lost 5 bases, and 13 bases stayed unmatched. The CDR3 coding sequence is TGCGCCAGCGAAGTCGAGCGGGGGCGGGGGGAGACCCAGTACTTC. This encodes CASEVERGRGETQYF.

The chain joins TRBV6-5 to TRBJ2-1; the D is unclear. The germline V gene has CDR1 MNHEY and CDR2 SVGAGI. The V gene lost 0 bases and the J gene lost 4 bases, with 13 bases spanning the gap. The CDR3 loop spans 16 amino acids. The CDR3 DNA sequence: TGTGCCAGCAGTTACTCAAACGGAGAGAGGTACAATGAGCAGTTCTTC. It is translated as CASSYSNGERYNEQFF.

This clonotype was counted ten times or more. J is TRBJ2-7 and V is TRBV12-5; maybe TRBD1 (6 bases). The V gene lost 7 bases and the J gene lost 4 bases, with 17 bases spanning the gap. CDR3 length equals 14 residues. The germline gives CDR1 LGHNT, CDR2 FRNRAP. The CDR3 is CASAAQGNSYEQYF. CDR3 nucleotides: TGTGCTAGTGCCGCTCAGGGGAATTCGTACGAGCAGTACTTC.

This clonotype was observed a few times. An end of the junction differs from the germline gene, which may be a read error. This chain uses TRBV7-7 with TRBJ2-1, with TRBD1 as a possible D gene (6 bases). CDR3 length: 15 residues. Germline CDR1 and CDR2: SSHAT and FNYEAQ (reference sequence). CDR3 sequence (DNA): TGTGCTAGCAGCTTAGACAGGACAGCCTACAATGAGCAGTTCTTC. Translation: CASSLDRTAYNEQFF.

This clonotype turned up a few times. The chain uses TRBV20-1 and TRBJ2-2; D gene uncertain. This CDR3 comprises 13 residues. Trimming stripped 4 bases from V and 2 bases from J, with 8 bases between. CDR1 is DFQATT, CDR2 SNEGSKA, per germline (reference sequence). This chain's CDR3 is CSAIDGNTGELFF. Here the CDR3 DNA reads TGCAGTGCTATCGACGGAAACACCGGGGAGCTGTTTTTT.

V and J are TRBV6-1 and TRBJ2-3, with TRBD1 matching over 8 bases. J was trimmed by 4 bases and V by 7 bases; bases with no gene match: 7. CDR1 MNHNS and CDR2 SASEGT come from the germline V gene. The CDR3 contains 14 residues. The CDR3 is CASTLRTGPDTQYF. CDR3 nucleotides: TGTGCCAGCACCCTACGGACAGGGCCAGATACGCAGTATTTT.

The chain employs TRBV11-3 and TRBJ2-1; D gene ambiguous. This CDR3 is built from 14 residues. Trimming removed 1 base from V and 5 bases from J, with 9 bases in between. The germline V gene encodes CDR1 SGHNT and CDR2 YENEEA. The CDR3 region has the DNA TGTGCCAGCAGCTTAGCTGGTTTGAACAATGAGCAGTTCTTC. Residues: CASSLAGLNNEQFF.

This clonotype was observed a handful of times. This sequence joins TRBV24-1 and TRBJ2-7; either TRBD1 or TRBD2 may fit D (5 bases each). CDR3 length: 14 residues. V was clipped by 7 bases and J by 0 bases, with 12 bases between them. The V gene's germline CDR1 is KGHDR and CDR2 SFDVKD. CDR3 loop: CATRSGTASYEQYF. The DNA for the CDR3 is TGTGCCACCAGATCCGGGACGGCCTCCTACGAGCAGTACTTC.

V usage is TRBV27 and J usage is TRBJ2-7; perhaps D is TRBD1 or TRBD2 (5 bases each). Germline V gives CDR1 MNHEY, CDR2 SMNVEV (reference sequence). The length of the CDR3 is 12 residues. The CDR3 nucleotides read TGTGCGACGAGGGACCCGTCCTACGAGCAGTACGTC. Encoded protein: CATRDPSYEQYV.

This clonotype was seen repeatedly, ten times or more. This chain links TRBV7-8 with TRBJ1-5, with a possible D match to TRBD1 (6 bases). Trimming left V 4 bases short and J 0 bases short, with 10 bases between. The CDR3 is 15 amino acids. From germline, CDR1 is SGHVS and CDR2 FQNEAQ. The DNA for the CDR3 is TGTGCCAGCAGCTCAGGGGTCTATAGCAATCAGCCCCAGCATTTT. Encoded protein: CASSSGVYSNQPQHF.

This clonotype was found many times. The chain joins TRBV3-1 to TRBJ2-6; D not certain. V was trimmed by 1 base and J by 0 bases, leaving 7 bases between them. The CDR3 consists of 16 residues. Germline CDR1 reads LGHDT; CDR2 reads YNNKEL (reference sequence). The CDR3 protein is CASSQAAISGANVLTF. In nucleotides, the CDR3 is TGTGCCAGCAGCCAAGCCGCCATCTCTGGGGCCAACGTCCTGACTTTC.

This clonotype was seen many times. The rearrangement links TRBV7-2 to TRBJ2-7, with 8 positions matching TRBD2. Germline CDR1 reads SGHTA; CDR2 reads FQGNSA. The CDR3 is 11 amino acids. J was trimmed by 7 bases and V by 5 bases; bases with no gene match: 1. CDR3 region: CASSRGGEQYF. The CDR3 nucleotides are TGTGCCAGCAGCCGGGGGGGGGAGCAGTACTTC.

This sequence joins TRBV19 and TRBJ1-1; tentative D call: TRBD1 (5 bases). The CDR3 spans 14 residues. With 2 bases removed from V and 7 bases from J, the gap between germline ends came to 14 bases. Germline CDR1 and CDR2: LNHDA and SQIVND (reference sequence). The CDR3 DNA reads as TGTGCCAGTAGTATAAGCAGGGTCTCTAGTGAAGCTTTCTTT. Translated: CASSISRVSSEAFF.

The chain uses TRBV4-3 and TRBJ2-1; D is uncertain. This CDR3 is built from 16 residues. The germline V gene has CDR1 LGHNA and CDR2 YSLEER. V was clipped by 2 bases and J by 5 bases, with 16 bases between them. The DNA of the CDR3 is TGCGCCAGCAGCCAAACTTTAGGACGCCTAGACAATGAGCAGTTCTTC. Translated, it gives CASSQTLGRLDNEQFF.